The 5 T cell receptor beta chains below all came from one sample that was sequenced in a study of early T cells in non-severe SARS-CoV-2 infection. TCRdb independently ran MiXCR on the 5' RACE reads; one entry per CDR3 protein. The sample lists tens of thousands of distinct CDR3 sequences, 9.4% seen once, with 5% to 6.5% in the top ten. This specimen consisted of whole blood, obtained at baseline. All receptors derive from an adult who was a healthcare worker with PCR-confirmed SARS-CoV-2 infection or an uninfected control (not recorded which).

This clonotype is termed medium-sized. The J gene is TRBJ2-1, the V gene TRBV6-4; 8 bases line up with TRBD2. Germline V gene lookup returns CDR1 MRHNA and CDR2 SNTAGT. Trimming took 2 bases from V and 3 from J; bases not matched to a gene: 3. The CDR3 runs to 15 residues. DNA of the CDR3: TGTGCCAGCAGTGACAGAGCGGGAGACTACAATGAGCAGTTCTTC. Residues: CASSDRAGDYNEQFF.

The V and J genes are TRBV25-1 and TRBJ1-6; D call uncertain. The V gene lost 3 bases and the J gene lost 7 bases, with 10 bases spanning the gap. The germline V gene has CDR1 MGHDK and CDR2 SYGVNS. This CDR3 contains 14 residues. The CDR3 DNA reads TGTGCCAGCAGTGATAGCCCTAGAAATTCACCCCTCCACTTT. Its protein product is CASSDSPRNSPLHF.

The table lists this clonotype with a few counts. V gene TRBV30 combines with J gene TRBJ1-2; D gene uncertain. Trimming removed 0 bases at V and 8 bases at J, with 10 bases between. Germline loops: CDR1 GTSNPN, CDR2 SVGIG (reference sequence). The CDR3 extends over 12 amino acids. DNA of the CDR3: TGTGCCTGGAGTGTATTGGGGAAAGGCTACACCTTC. Its translation is CAWSVLGKGYTF. The complete variable domain, with remaining parts taken from reference TRBV30 and TRBJ1-2, reads SQTIHQWPATLVQPVGSPLSLECTVEGTSNPNLYWYRQAAGRGLQLLFYSVGIGQISSEVPQNLSASRPQDRQFILSSKKLLLSDSGFYLCAWSVLGKGYTFGSGTRLTVV.

This clonotype was counted many times. The chain carries TRBV7-9 and TRBJ2-2; no clear D gene. Trimming shortened V by 3 bases and J by 2 bases, and 16 bases separated the two germline ends. CDR1 is SEHNR and CDR2 is FQNEAQ in the germline V gene (reference sequence). The CDR3 length is 17 residues. The CDR3 DNA follows: TGTGCCAGCAGCTTGTTTTTTTTGGAACAAAACACCGGGGAGCTGTTTTTT. Translation gives CASSLFFLEQNTGELFF.

This clonotype is medium-sized in the sample. The CDR3: CASSSSAGELFF. The DNA for the CDR3 is TGTGCCAGCAGCTCTTCGGCCGGGGAGCTGTTTTTT. The rearrangement uses TRBV21-1 and TRBJ2-2. TRBV21-1 corresponds to a pseudogene. The CDR3 contains 12 residues.